This T cell receptor beta chain appears in the sequencing data of a study of glioma-infiltrating T cells after dendritic cell vaccination. Overall study context: Monocyte-derived dendritic cells, cultured approximately seven days with IL-4 and GM-CSF, were pulsed with autologous tumor lysate. Notes on the study in general: Higher pretreatment TIL content predicted longer progression-free time and survival.

The method was immunoSEQ multiplex PCR; TCRdb's version includes in-frame clones alone and lacks a portion of them. The sample has over 80,000 clones; 70% to 90% are singletons. The CDR3 sequence is 15 residues long. CDR1 and CDR2 (germline): LNHNV, YYDKDF (reference sequence). With 2 bases clipped from V and 5 bases from J, the junction kept 6 bases outside the gene matches. Comment on this clone: What it recognizes is unknown.

The TCR was taken from a human donor with glioblastoma. V and J are TRBV15 and TRBJ2-7; 10 positions agree with TRBD1. Sequenced material: blood, taken before dendritic cell vaccination. This CDR3 reads CATSRRGQGFHEQYF. The DNA for the CDR3 is TGTGCCACCAGCAGACGGGGACAGGGGTTTCACGAGCAGTACTTC.